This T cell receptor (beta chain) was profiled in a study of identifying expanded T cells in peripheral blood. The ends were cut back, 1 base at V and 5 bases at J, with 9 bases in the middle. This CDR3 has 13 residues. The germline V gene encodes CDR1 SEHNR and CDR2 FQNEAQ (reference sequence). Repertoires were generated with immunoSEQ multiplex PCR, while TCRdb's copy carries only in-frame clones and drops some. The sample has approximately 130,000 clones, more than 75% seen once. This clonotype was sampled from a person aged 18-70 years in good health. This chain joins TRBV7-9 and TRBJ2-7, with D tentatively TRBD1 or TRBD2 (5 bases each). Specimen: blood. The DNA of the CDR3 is TGTGCCAGCAGCTTAGAGTGGGGACACGAGCAGTACTTC. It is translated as CASSLEWGHEQYF.